What follows describes a single TCR beta chain. The antigen this receptor binds is unknown. Nothing much larger sits one base from this clone, and base qualities are not available. The data belong to a study of radiotherapy plus CTLA-4 blockade in lung cancer (dated 2018 in TCRdb). Notes on the research overall: Objective responses occurred in roughly a sixth of enrolled patients, and around 29% achieved disease control.

Here is what the overall study found, with its caveats: After treatment with radiotherapy and ipilimumab, TCR clones that originated in tumors expanded in peripheral blood. Increased serum interferon-beta after radiation, together with early dynamic changes in blood T cell clones, were reported to be the strongest predictors of response.

The germline V gene provides CDR1 MNHEY and CDR2 SVGAGI. V is cut back by 2 bases and J by 8 bases, with 9 bases in the junction unmatched. Inclusive of the bounding cysteine and phenylalanine, the CDR3 is 16 residues long. CDR3 DNA is the only sequence kept; it has 48 bases, read in frame from the first base. The study tested focal radiation therapy combined with CTLA-4 blockade (ipilimumab) in patients with chemo-refractory metastatic non-small-cell lung cancer. Libraries were prepared through the immunoSEQ multiplex PCR assay. TCRdb's version of the immuneACCESS table is confined to in-frame rearrangements and falls short of the full clone set. An unresolved V gene accounts for under half of the shortfall where checked; the remainder is of unknown origin. In all, the sample holds 95,000 to 150,000 clones, and more than 80% of those were seen once. The ten top clones hold about 7% of the sample.

The origin of this receptor is a human donor with non-small cell lung cancer that progressed on radiotherapy plus ipilimumab. This specimen was peripheral blood, taken from a patient treated with radiotherapy plus ipilimumab. The chain is encoded by TRBV6-5 joined to TRBJ2-1, with 10 bases matching TRBD2. The DNA is TGTGCCAGCAGTTACGGGTCTAGCGGGAGAGCCGATGAGCAGTTCTTC. The encoded protein is CASSYGSSGRADEQFF.